Below are 6 T cell receptor beta chains sequenced from a single sample in a study of control samples from healthy donors and cancer patients. The method was immunoSEQ multiplex PCR; TCRdb's version includes in-frame clones alone and lacks a portion of them. The sample has 150,000 or so clones; 90% to 95% are singletons. Sequenced input: PBMCs. Receptors originate from a man aged 55 to 70 with colorectal cancer.

The genes are TRBV6-4 and TRBJ2-3; 10 bases fit TRBD1. The CDR3 has 14 residues. From germline, CDR1 is MRHNA and CDR2 SNTAGT. V was clipped by 5 bases and J by 3 bases; unmatched bases: 2. The CDR3 sequence: CASSRDRGTDTQYF. CDR3 coding DNA: TGTGCCAGCAGTCGGGACAGGGGTACAGATACGCAGTATTTT.

This chain uses TRBV28 with TRBJ1-2; D unresolved. With 3 bases removed from V and 7 bases from J, the gap between germline ends came to 15 bases. CDR3 length: 14 residues. Germline assignment: CDR1 MDHEN and CDR2 SYDVKM. CDR3 sequence (DNA): TGTGCCAGCAGTTTGGAGAGGATGGTCGCTGGCTACACCTTC. Encoded protein: CASSLERMVAGYTF.

This clone was detected once. The CDR3 bases are TGTGCCAGCAGCGATAGCGGTACTAGCACAGATACGCAGTATTTT. The encoded protein is CASSDSGTSTDTQYF. V gene TRBV6-5 combines with J gene TRBJ2-3, with D perhaps TRBD2 (6 bases). From germline, CDR1 is MNHEY and CDR2 SVGAGI. The germline V and J ends were trimmed by 6 bases and 0 bases, with 13 bases remaining between them. CDR3 length: 15 amino acids.

The chain has TRBV11-1 and TRBJ2-5; a possible D gene is TRBD2 (5 bases). Between the trimmed V and J ends, which lost 5 bases and 7 bases, there was a span of 14 bases. Germline CDR1 SGHAT, CDR2 FQDESV (reference sequence). CDR3 length: 13 residues. CDR3 nucleotides: TGTGCCAGCAGCGCGAGGGCCGAGGGGACCCAGTACTTC. It is translated as CASSARAEGTQYF.

The chain couples TRBV7-2 to TRBJ1-4; 9 bases are a match to TRBD1. Losses at the gene ends were 4 bases for V and 2 bases for J; bases not matched to a gene: 5. Germline V gene lookup returns CDR1 SGHTA and CDR2 FQGNSA. The CDR3 has 16 residues. CDR3 region: CASSSDRGKTNEKLFF. The CDR3 nucleotides read TGTGCCAGCAGCTCGGACAGGGGAAAGACTAATGAAAAACTGTTTTTT.

The chain has TRBV29-1 and TRBJ2-7; 8 positions match TRBD1. Germline lookup yields CDR1 SQVTM and CDR2 ANQGSEA. Germline trimming cut 7 bases from V and 6 bases from J; bases unmatched to any gene: 5. The length of the CDR3 is 11 residues. The CDR3 protein is CSAGTGPEQYF. DNA for the CDR3: TGCAGCGCCGGGACAGGACCCGAGCAGTACTTC.